The sample holds a few counts of the clone carrying this T cell receptor beta chain. Its specificity is unknown. This CDR3 is built from 14 residues. V was pared by 5 bases and J by 2 bases, with 11 bases between. The germline CDR1 and CDR2 sequences are MNHEY and SMNVEV (reference sequence). This sample was taken from a study of early T cells in non-severe SARS-CoV-2 infection. Overall study: Sequencing targeted bulk RNA from unsorted whole blood, leaving chains unpaired. The study, taken as a whole, reports: Comparison of clonotypes with VDJdb favored anti-spike CD8 responses while missing private and CD4 specificities.

Individual cDNA molecules carried attached unique molecular identifiers. TCRdb ran MiXCR on the 5' RACE reads and lists one entry per CDR3 protein. The sample holds 55,000 to 65,000 distinct CDR3 sequences, less than 15% seen once. The source material was whole blood, sampled at baseline. The chain carries TRBV27 and TRBJ2-3; tentatively, D is TRBD2 (6 bases). The receptor was isolated from an adult who was a healthcare worker with PCR-confirmed SARS-CoV-2 infection or an uninfected control (not recorded which). CDR3 sequence: CASSTRDFTDTQYF. CDR3 coding DNA: TGTGCCAGCAGTACTCGGGACTTCACAGATACGCAGTATTTT.